The sequence of this T cell receptor beta chain was determined in a study of Tregs in tolerant kidney transplant recipients. Study observations and caveats: Tolerant patients' donor-specific Tregs expanded beyond overall Tregs, suggesting antigen-driven growth. Findings come from small patient numbers and require larger validation.

V shed 6 bases and J shed 0 bases, with 13 bases lying between them. CDR3 size: 15 residues. Germline CDR1 and CDR2: MNHNS and SASEGT. About this clone: Its antigen is currently unknown.

Libraries were prepared by immunoSEQ multiplex PCR; TCRdb keeps only in-frame clonotypes and omits some of them. This sample has about 94,000 clones, with approximately 93% found just once. The sequencing here drew on CD4+ T cells from blood, taken before the transplant. This clonotype was sampled from a human donor who received a combined kidney and bone marrow transplant. The chain carries TRBV6-1 and TRBJ2-3, with TRBD1 as a possible D gene (6 bases). The chain's CDR3 is CASSIGTRSTDTQYF. CDR3 bases: TGTGCCAGCAGCATAGGGACAAGAAGCACAGATACGCAGTATTTT.